This entry features one TCR beta chain sequence. The sample is drawn from a study of T cells in Graves' hyperthyroidism and ophthalmopathy. RNA transcripts were the template for amplifying TCR beta CDR3 regions. A set of HTBI primers served as the primers for a first-round RT-PCR of the TCR CDR3. TCRdb analysed the multiplex PCR reads with MiXCR anew, one entry per CDR3 protein. This table holds about 400,000 distinct CDR3 sequences, under 15% found once. J gave up 7 bases and V 8 bases, and 14 bases lay outside the gene matches. This CDR3 is built from 14 residues. The V gene's germline CDR1 is SEHNR and CDR2 FQNEAQ (reference sequence).

This chain links TRBV7-9 with TRBJ2-7; 7 bases map to TRBD2. Sequencing used blood. The sequence was collected from a woman between 25 and 40 years old with Graves' hyperthyroidism. CDR3 residues: CASGRGGETGEQYF. The CDR3 coding sequence is TGTGCCAGCGGCCGTGGGGGGGAGACGGGAGAGCAGTACTTC.